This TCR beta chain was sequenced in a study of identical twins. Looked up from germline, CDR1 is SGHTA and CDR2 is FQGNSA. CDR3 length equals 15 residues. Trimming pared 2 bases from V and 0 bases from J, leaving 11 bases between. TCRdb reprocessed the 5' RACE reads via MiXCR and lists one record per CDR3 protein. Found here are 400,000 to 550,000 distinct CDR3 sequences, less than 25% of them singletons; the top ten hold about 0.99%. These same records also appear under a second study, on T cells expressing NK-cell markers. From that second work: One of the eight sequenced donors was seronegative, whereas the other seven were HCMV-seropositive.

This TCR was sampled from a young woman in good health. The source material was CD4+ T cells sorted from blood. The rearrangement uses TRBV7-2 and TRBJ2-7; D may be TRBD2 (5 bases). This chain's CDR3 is CASSLKGEGSYEQYF. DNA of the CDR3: TGTGCCAGCAGCTTAAAGGGAGAAGGCTCCTACGAGCAGTACTTC.